The 18 T cell receptor beta chains below come from one sample, sequenced in a study of vaccination and CD4 T cells after COVID-19 (dated by TCRdb to between 2020 and 2023). No cognate antigen is known for these TCRs. The treatment or condition label for this specimen denotes: approximately nine-day PBMC culture with coronavirus spike peptide pools or control peptides (ViraFEST assay). The library was generated by PCR. For sequencing, an Illumina iSeq 100 was employed. At the Johns Hopkins FTIC core, DNA from the cultured CD4+ T cells underwent TCR sequencing with the Oncomine TCR Beta short-read assay. TCRdb cleaned the public reads at Q25 with fastp, built clones with MiXCR and kept in-frame beta chains. Every distinct CDR3 protein forms one entry, paired with its most common genes and DNA. Recorded for this sample are some 19,000 distinct CDR3 sequences; about 62% of them occurred a single time. More than 20% of the sample belongs to the ten largest clones.

This material consisted of CD4+ T cells from blood, cultured in vitro, taken before SARS-CoV-2 vaccination. Every receptor here comes from a human donor who received a COVID-19 vaccine.

The chain links TRBV24-1 to TRBJ2-2; D is possibly TRBD1 (6 bases). V lost 11 bases, J lost 6 bases, and 15 bases lay in between. CDR3 length: 13 residues. Germline V gene lookup returns CDR1 KGHDR and CDR2 SFDVKD. The CDR3 region has the DNA TGTGCCAGCCAAACAGGGTCGTCCGGGGAGCTGTTTTTT. Its protein product is CASQTGSSGELFF.

The CDR3 DNA reads TGTGCCAGCAGCTTAGCAGGGCTCGGCTATGGCTACACCTTC. This encodes CASSLAGLGYGYTF. This chain links TRBV11-2 with TRBJ1-2; D might be TRBD1 (5 bases). V lost 1 base, J lost 4 bases, and 10 bases lay in between. Germline V lookup: CDR1 SGHAT, CDR2 FQNNGV. The CDR3 covers 14 residues.

The chain joins TRBV20-1 to TRBJ1-3, with 8 bases lining up with TRBD1. V shed 5 bases, J shed 4 bases, and the junction held 7 bases outside the gene matches. The CDR3 sequence is 14 residues long. CDR1 and CDR2 (germline): DFQATT, SNEGSKA (reference sequence). The CDR3 nucleotides are TGCAGTGCTTTGGACAGGGCGAGGGGAAACACCATATATTTT. It is translated as CSALDRARGNTIYF.

This chain uses TRBV5-4 with TRBJ2-3; the match to TRBD2 covers 9 bases. CDR3 length: 15 amino acids. Germline CDR1 is SGHNT and CDR2 is YYREEE (reference sequence). V trimming: 4 bases; J trimming: 4 bases; junction bases outside the gene matches: 7. The CDR3, as DNA: TGTGCCAGCAGCGCACCCCTAGCGGGGCCAGATACGCAGTATTTT. Protein: CASSAPLAGPDTQYF.

The chain has TRBV19 and TRBJ2-3; 8 bases are a match to TRBD1. The germline V gene has CDR1 LNHDA and CDR2 SQIVND (reference sequence). This CDR3 has 16 amino acids. V dropped 2 bases and J dropped 4; count of bases not matched to a gene: 8. The CDR3 reads CASSIITGGRADTQYF. DNA for the CDR3: TGTGCCAGTAGTATAATCACAGGGGGTAGGGCAGATACGCAGTATTTT.

The V call is TRBV9, the J call TRBJ1-2; D unresolved. This CDR3 region has 15 residues. Germline V gene data show CDR1 as SGDLS and CDR2 as YYNGEE. V shed 0 bases and J shed 5 bases, with 14 bases lying between them. Here the CDR3 reads CASSVDLQRKYGYTF. In DNA form, the CDR3 reads TGTGCCAGCAGCGTAGACTTGCAGAGAAAGTATGGCTACACCTTC.

CDR3 sequence reads: CAWSWMGNQQPQHF. The CDR3 DNA sequence: TGTGCCTGGAGCTGGATGGGTAACCAACAGCCCCAGCATTTT. The chain combines TRBV30 with TRBJ1-5; D is ambiguous. Trimming shortened V by 3 bases and J by 7 bases, and 16 bases separated the two germline ends. Germline values: CDR1 GTSNPN, CDR2 SVGIG (reference sequence). The CDR3 is 14 residues long.

This clonotype came up once. The chain couples TRBV23-1 to TRBJ1-1, with D unclear. TRBV23-1 is an open reading frame, and its role is uncertain. The CDR3 loop spans 14 amino acids. V shed 3 bases and J shed 4 bases, with 12 bases lying between them. CDR3 in DNA: TGCGCCAGCAGTCACGGGGAGTTGGGCACTGAAGCTTTCTTT. It is translated as CASSHGELGTEAFF.

Only one count was recorded for this clonotype. The rearrangement uses TRBV14 and TRBJ2-3; TRBD2 might be the D (7 bases). The CDR3 is made up of 18 amino acids. Per germline, CDR1 SGHDN and CDR2 FVKESK. V lost 1 base and J 8 bases, leaving 25 bases between the germline ends. CDR3 DNA sequence: TGTGCCAGCAGCCAAGCCCCAGGCGGACGGGGGGCCTACTCTACGCAGTATTTT. This gives the protein CASSQAPGGRGAYSTQYF.

The chain employs TRBV12-3 or TRBV12-4 and TRBJ1-2; D may be TRBD1 (5 bases). The CDR3 has 16 amino acids. Trimming took off 3 bases at V and 7 bases at J, with 21 bases between the two ends. CDR3 sequence: CASSFSSRGTGVGYTF. CDR3 bases: TGTGCCAGCAGTTTTTCCAGTCGGGGGACGGGAGTTGGCTACACCTTC.

This clonotype was detected only once. The chain is built from TRBV19 and TRBJ2-1; the D gene is possibly TRBD1 (5 bases). The germline gives CDR1 LNHDA, CDR2 SQIVND (reference sequence). The CDR3 extends over 16 amino acids. Trimming took off 11 bases at V and 0 bases at J, with 20 bases between the two ends. The CDR3 protein is CAGTLGPVSSYNEQFF. In nucleotides, the CDR3 is TGTGCCGGCACTTTGGGGCCCGTCAGCTCCTACAATGAGCAGTTCTTC. Together with reference TRBV19 and TRBJ2-1, the CDR3 gives the full variable domain: DGGITQSPKYLFRKEGQNVTLSCEQNLNHDAMYWYRQDPGQGLRLIYYSQIVNDFQKGDIAEGYSVSREKKESFPLTVTSAQKNPTAFYLCAGTLGPVSSYNEQFFGPGTRLTVL.

This rearrangement joins TRBV25-1 to TRBJ1-5; TRBD1 agrees at 9 bases. The germline CDR1 and CDR2 sequences are MGHDK and SYGVNS. V lost 6 bases, J lost 5 bases, and 5 bases stayed unmatched. This CDR3 is 14 amino acids long. CDR3 region: CASRGQGADQPQHF. CDR3 in DNA: TGTGCCAGCAGGGGACAGGGCGCGGATCAGCCCCAGCATTTT.

Concerning this clonotype itself: At one end, the junction sequence differs from germline, possibly due to a read error. The chain employs TRBV28 and TRBJ1-2; 7 bases line up with TRBD1. In germline, CDR1 is MDHEN, CDR2 SYDVKM. This CDR3 is 12 amino acids long. The CDR3 DNA reads as TGTGCCAGCAGTCCCGTCGAAGGGACAGAGATCTTC. Amino acids: CASSPVEGTEIF.

V usage is TRBV6-1 and J usage is TRBJ2-5; D is ambiguous. The CDR3 runs 10 residues. In germline, CDR1 is MNHNS, CDR2 SASEGT. Trimming pared 1 base from V and 6 bases from J, leaving 0 bases between. CDR3 residues: CASSEETQYF. Written as DNA, the CDR3 is TGTGCCAGCAGTGAAGAGACCCAGTACTTC.

CDR3 DNA: TGTGCCAGCAGCCTGGGACTAGCGGAAGATCAGTACTTC. Translating it yields CASSLGLAEDQYF. The chain has TRBV7-2 and TRBJ2-4; 11 bases map to TRBD2. Unmatched junction bases numbered 6, after V lost 5 bases and J lost 12 bases. Germline V gene sequence: CDR1 SGHTA, CDR2 FQGNSA. This CDR3 has 13 residues.

The chain employs TRBV20-1 and TRBJ1-1; weak D call: TRBD1 (5 bases). Germline-derived CDR1 and CDR2 are DFQATT and SNEGSKA (reference sequence). CDR3 size: 13 residues. V lost 4 bases, J lost 2 bases, and 11 bases lay in between. As DNA, the CDR3 is TGCAGTGCTACCCAGGACACCAACACTGAAGCTTTCTTT. Translation: CSATQDTNTEAFF.

The V call is TRBV30, the J call TRBJ2-3; D possibly corresponds to TRBD1 (6 bases). Germline V gene lookup returns CDR1 GTSNPN and CDR2 SVGIG (reference sequence). V lost 3 bases and J lost 0, with 10 bases in between. CDR3 length: 14 residues. CDR3 protein: CAWRTGPSTDTQYF. CDR3 bases: TGTGCCTGGAGGACAGGCCCTAGCACAGATACGCAGTATTTT.

The rearrangement uses TRBV10-3 and TRBJ2-3, with D perhaps matching TRBD1 or TRBD2 (6 bases each). Germline lookup yields CDR1 ENHRY and CDR2 SYGVKD. The CDR3 has 15 residues. V was clipped by 4 bases and J by 4 bases, with 15 bases between them. This CDR3 is CAISVGGRVSDTQYF. In nucleotides, the CDR3 is TGTGCCATCAGTGTTGGGGGGCGCGTGTCAGATACGCAGTATTTT.